The T cell receptor beta chain described here comes from a study of graft-versus-host responses after intestinal transplantation. Looking at the study overall: Multivisceral, liver-intestinal, or isolated intestinal transplants were given to recipients. Uniformly, recipients were administered anti-thymocyte globulin induction with subsequent tacrolimus and steroids for around 3 years.

This clone was observed a single time. Its matching antigen is unknown. The length of the CDR3 is 15 residues. Per germline, CDR1 LNHDA and CDR2 SQIVND (reference sequence). Trimming cost V 6 bases and J 6 bases, with 18 bases left between them. Overall study results and limits: Early post-transplant HvG declines showed an association with peak circulating GvH clone levels.

The protocol was immunoSEQ multiplex PCR, while the TCRdb copy is restricted to in-frame clones and leaves out a portion. Found here are just over 20,000 clones, 89% of them singletons; the top ten hold about 5.1%. V and J are TRBV19 and TRBJ2-1; D may match TRBD1 or TRBD2 (6 bases each). This receptor was obtained from a human patient who received an intestinal transplant, so some T cells may come from the graft donor. This material consisted of PBMCs, taken more than 62 days after intestinal transplantation. CDR3 sequence: CASSNLRGLINEQFF. The CDR3 coding sequence is TGTGCCAGTAGCAACCTCAGGGGACTCATCAATGAGCAGTTCTTC.